This TCR beta chain was captured in a study of control samples from healthy donors and cancer patients. V was clipped by 2 bases and J by 4 bases; unmatched bases: 11. Germline V gene sequence: CDR1 MNHEY, CDR2 SMNVEV (reference sequence). The CDR3 covers 18 residues. Produced via immunoSEQ multiplex PCR; TCRdb's table is partial and in-frame only. The repertoire includes some 110,000 clones, more than 75% of them detected once, and over 2% sits in the top ten. V and J are TRBV27 and TRBJ2-5; TRBD2 agrees at 12 bases. The sequenced sample was blood. This clonotype originated in a woman in her 70s in good health. The DNA of the CDR3 is TGTGCCAGCAGTTTAGGATCACTAGCGGGGGGTAGGGGAGAGACCCAGTACTTC. Translated: CASSLGSLAGGRGETQYF.